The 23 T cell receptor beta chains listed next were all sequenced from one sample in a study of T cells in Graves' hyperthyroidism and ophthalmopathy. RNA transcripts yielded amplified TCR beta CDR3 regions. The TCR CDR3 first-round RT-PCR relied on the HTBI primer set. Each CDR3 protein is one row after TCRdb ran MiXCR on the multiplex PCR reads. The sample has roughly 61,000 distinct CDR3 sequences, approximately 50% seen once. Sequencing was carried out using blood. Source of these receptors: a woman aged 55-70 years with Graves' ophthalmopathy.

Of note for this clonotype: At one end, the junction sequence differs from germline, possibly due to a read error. The chain's CDR3 is CASRRTAEASF. The CDR3 DNA sequence: TGTGCTAGCAGGCGGACGGCTGAAGCTTCCTTT. This rearrangement joins TRBV12-3 or TRBV12-4 to TRBJ1-1; D uncertain. The length of the CDR3 is 11 residues.

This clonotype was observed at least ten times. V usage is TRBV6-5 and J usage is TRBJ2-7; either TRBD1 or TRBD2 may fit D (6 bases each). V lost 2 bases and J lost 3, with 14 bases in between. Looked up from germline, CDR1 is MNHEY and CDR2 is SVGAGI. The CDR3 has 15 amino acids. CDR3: CASSYLRDTFYEQYF. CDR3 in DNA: TGTGCCAGCAGTTACCTGCGGGACACCTTCTACGAGCAGTACTTC.

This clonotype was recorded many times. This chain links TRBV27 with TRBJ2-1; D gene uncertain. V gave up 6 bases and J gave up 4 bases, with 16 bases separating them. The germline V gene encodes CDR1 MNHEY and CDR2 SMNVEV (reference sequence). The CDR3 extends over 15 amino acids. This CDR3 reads CASSERHPAYNEQFF. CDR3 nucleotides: TGTGCCAGCAGCGAACGTCACCCGGCGTACAATGAGCAGTTCTTC.

This chain's CDR3 is CARDGTSETQYF. The CDR3 nucleotides are TGTGCTAGAGACGGGACTAGCGAGACCCAGTACTTC. The chain links TRBV7-7 to TRBJ2-5, with TRBD2 matching 9 bases. The CDR3 is made up of 12 amino acids. Germline CDR1 and CDR2: SSHAT and FNYEAQ (reference sequence).

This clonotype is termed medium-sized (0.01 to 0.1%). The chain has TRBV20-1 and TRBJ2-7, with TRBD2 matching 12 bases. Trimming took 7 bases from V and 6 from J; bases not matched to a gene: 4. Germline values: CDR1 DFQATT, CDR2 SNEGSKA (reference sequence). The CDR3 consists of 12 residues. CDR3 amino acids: CSGLAGEIEQYF. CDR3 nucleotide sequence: TGCAGTGGACTAGCGGGAGAGATCGAGCAGTACTTC.

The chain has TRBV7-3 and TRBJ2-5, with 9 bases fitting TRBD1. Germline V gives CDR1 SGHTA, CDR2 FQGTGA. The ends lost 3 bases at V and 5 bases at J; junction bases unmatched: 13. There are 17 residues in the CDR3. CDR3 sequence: CASSFTTQTGGVETQYF. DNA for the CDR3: TGTGCCAGCAGCTTTACGACCCAGACAGGGGGAGTGGAGACCCAGTACTTC.

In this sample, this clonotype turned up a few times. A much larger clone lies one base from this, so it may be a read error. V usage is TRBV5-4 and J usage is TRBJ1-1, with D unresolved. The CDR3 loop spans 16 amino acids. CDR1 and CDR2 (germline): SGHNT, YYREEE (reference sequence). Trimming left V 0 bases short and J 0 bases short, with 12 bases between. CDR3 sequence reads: CASSLVEGFMNTEAFF. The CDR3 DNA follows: TGTGCCAGCAGCTTGGTCGAGGGCTTCATGAACACTGAAGCTTTCTTT.

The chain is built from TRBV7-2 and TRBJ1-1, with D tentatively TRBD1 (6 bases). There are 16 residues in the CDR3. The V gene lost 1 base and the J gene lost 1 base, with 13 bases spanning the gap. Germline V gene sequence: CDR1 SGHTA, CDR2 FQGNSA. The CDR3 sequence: CASSLVQGNQNTEAFF. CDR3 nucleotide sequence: TGTGCCAGCAGCTTAGTACAGGGAAATCAGAACACTGAAGCTTTCTTT.

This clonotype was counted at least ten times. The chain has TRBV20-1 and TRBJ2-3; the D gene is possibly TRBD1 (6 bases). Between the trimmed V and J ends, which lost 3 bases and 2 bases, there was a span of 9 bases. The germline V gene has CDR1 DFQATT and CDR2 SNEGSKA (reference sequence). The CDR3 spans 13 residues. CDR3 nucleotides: TGCAGTGCTAGTGGGGACAACACAGATACGCAGTATTTT. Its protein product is CSASGDNTDTQYF.

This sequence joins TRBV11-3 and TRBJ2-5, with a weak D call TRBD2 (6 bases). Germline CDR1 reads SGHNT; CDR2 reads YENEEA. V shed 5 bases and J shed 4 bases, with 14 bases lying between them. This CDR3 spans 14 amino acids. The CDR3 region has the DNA TGTGCCAGCAGCCCCAGTGGGCGGGGAGAGACCCAGTACTTC. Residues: CASSPSGRGETQYF.

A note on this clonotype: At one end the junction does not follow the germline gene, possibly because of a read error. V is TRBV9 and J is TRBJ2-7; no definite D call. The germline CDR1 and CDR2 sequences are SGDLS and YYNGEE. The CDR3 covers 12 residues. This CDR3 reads CASSPSEYERYF. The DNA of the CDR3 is TGTGCCAGCAGCCCTTCAGAATACGAGCGGTACTTC.

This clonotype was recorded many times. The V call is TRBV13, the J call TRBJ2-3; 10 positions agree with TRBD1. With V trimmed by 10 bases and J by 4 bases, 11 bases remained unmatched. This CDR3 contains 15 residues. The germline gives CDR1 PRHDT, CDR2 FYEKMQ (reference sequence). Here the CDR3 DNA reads TGTGCCACCCAAGAGCGGGGACAGGGGTCAGATACGCAGTATTTT. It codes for CATQERGQGSDTQYF. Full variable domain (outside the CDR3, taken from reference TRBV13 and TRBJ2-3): AAGVIQSPRHLIKEKRETATLKCYPIPRHDTVYWYQQGPGQDPQFLISFYEKMQSDKGSIPDRFSAQQFSDYHSELNMSSLELGDSALYFCATQERGQGSDTQYFGPGTRLTVL.

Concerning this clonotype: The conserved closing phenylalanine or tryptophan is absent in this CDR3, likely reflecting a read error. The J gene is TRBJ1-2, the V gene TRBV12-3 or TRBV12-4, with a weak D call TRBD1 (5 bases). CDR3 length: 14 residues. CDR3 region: CASRRQNRNYGYTI. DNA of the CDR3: TGTGCCAGCAGGCGACAGAACCGTAACTACGGCTACACCATC.

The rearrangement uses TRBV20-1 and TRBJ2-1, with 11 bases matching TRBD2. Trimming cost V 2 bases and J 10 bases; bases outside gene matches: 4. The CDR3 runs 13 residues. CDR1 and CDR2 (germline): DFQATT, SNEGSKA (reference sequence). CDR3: CSARSGTSGEQFF. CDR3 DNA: TGCAGTGCTAGATCCGGGACTAGCGGAGAGCAGTTCTTC.

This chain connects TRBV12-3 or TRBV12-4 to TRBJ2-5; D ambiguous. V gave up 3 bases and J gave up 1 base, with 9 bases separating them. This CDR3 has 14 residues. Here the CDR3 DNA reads TGTGCCAGCAGTTTGGGAAGGATCCAAGAGACCCAGTACTTC. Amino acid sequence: CASSLGRIQETQYF.

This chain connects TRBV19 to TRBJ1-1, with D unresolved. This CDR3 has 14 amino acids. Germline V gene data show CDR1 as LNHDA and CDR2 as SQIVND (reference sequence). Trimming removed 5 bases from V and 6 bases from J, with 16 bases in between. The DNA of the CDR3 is TGTGCCAGTAGTCCCCACTCCCCAAATCCTGAAGCTTTCTTT. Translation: CASSPHSPNPEAFF.

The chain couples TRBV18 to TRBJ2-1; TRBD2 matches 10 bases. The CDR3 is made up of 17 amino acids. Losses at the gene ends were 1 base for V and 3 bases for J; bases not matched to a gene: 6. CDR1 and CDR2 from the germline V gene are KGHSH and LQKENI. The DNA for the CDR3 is TGTGCCAGCTCACCACTATGGACTAGCGGTAACTACAATGAGCAGTTCTTC. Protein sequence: CASSPLWTSGNYNEQFF.

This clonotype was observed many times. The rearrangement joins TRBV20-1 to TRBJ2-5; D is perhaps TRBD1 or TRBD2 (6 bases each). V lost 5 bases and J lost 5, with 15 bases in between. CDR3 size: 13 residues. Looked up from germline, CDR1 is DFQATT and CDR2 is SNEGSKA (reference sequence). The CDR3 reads CSAPGGAWETQYF. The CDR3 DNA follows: TGCAGTGCTCCCGGGGGCGCTTGGGAGACCCAGTACTTC.

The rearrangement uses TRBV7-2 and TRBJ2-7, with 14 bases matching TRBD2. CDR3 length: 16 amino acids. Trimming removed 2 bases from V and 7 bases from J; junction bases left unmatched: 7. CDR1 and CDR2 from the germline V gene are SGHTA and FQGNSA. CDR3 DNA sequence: TGTGCCAGCAGCTTAAGACTAGCGGGGGGGCGGTGGGAGCAGTACTTC. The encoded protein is CASSLRLAGGRWEQYF.

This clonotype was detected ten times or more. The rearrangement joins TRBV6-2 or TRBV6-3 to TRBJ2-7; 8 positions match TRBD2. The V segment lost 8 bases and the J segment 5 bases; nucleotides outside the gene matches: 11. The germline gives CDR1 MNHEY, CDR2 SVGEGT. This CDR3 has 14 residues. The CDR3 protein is CASSLSPGGHEQYF. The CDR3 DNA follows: TGTGCCAGCTCACTTTCCCCGGGGGGGCACGAGCAGTACTTC.

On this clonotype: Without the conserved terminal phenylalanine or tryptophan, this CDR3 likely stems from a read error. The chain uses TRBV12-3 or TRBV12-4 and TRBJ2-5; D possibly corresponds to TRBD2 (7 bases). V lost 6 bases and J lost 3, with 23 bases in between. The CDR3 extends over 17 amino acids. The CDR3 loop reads CASSLSMGGGGEETQYL. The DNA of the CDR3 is TGTGCCAGCAGCCTTAGCATGGGGGGGGGCGGGGAAGAGACCCAGTACCTC.

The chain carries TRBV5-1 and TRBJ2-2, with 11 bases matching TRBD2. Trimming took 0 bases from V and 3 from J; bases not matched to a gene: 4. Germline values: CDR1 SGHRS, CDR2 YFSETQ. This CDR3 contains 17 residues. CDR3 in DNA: TGCGCCAGCAGCTTGGTTAGCGGGAGGGGCGACACCGGGGAGCTGTTTTTT. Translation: CASSLVSGRGDTGELFF.

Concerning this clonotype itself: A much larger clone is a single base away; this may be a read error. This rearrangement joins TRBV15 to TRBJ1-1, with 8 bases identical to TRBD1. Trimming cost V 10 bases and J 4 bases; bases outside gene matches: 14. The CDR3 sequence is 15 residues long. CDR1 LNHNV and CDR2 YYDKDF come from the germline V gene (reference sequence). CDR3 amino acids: CASSLRTGSFTEAFF. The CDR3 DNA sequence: TGTGCCAGCAGTTTACGGACAGGGTCGTTCACTGAAGCTTTCTTT. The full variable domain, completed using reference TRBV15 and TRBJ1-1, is DAMVIQNPRYQVTQFGKPVTLSCSQTLNHNVMYWYQQKSSQAPKLLFHYYDKDFNNEADTPDNFQSRRPNTSFCFLDIRSPGLGDTAMYLCASSLRTGSFTEAFFGQGTRLTVV.